Presented here are 10 T cell receptor beta chains from one specimen sequenced in a study of tumor-infiltrating lymphocytes in primary liver carcinoma. Joint extraction of RNA and DNA used about 17-31 mg of bulk tissue that was unsorted. The template, approximately 500 ng total RNA, yielded TCR beta cDNA made with a constant-region primer. It was through three nested multiplex PCR rounds of slightly modified ARM-PCR that TCR beta libraries arose. Investigators reported that the first two PCR rounds, at 10 to 11 cycles each, used TRBV1-TRBV30 forward primers with a C-beta reverse primer. TCRdb passed the multiplex PCR reads through MiXCR, listing each CDR3 protein once. The sample has about 78,000 distinct CDR3 sequences, 71% seen once. The sequenced material came from liver tumor tissue from sampling region 4. The subset is: tumor region T4, right-lateral pole. Receptor source: a woman between 55 and 75 years old with primary liver carcinoma and hepatitis B virus infection.

This clonotype was seen a handful of times. One end of the junction is discordant with germline, which a read error may explain. The chain uses TRBV5-1 and TRBJ2-3, with a weak D call TRBD1 (6 bases). The CDR3 runs to 15 residues. Germline V lookup: CDR1 SGHRS, CDR2 YFSETQ. CDR3 in amino acids: CPSSYGQPSTDTQYF. In DNA form, the CDR3 reads TGCCCCAGCAGTTATGGACAGCCAAGCACAGATACGCAGTATTTT. Full variable domain (missing parts from reference TRBV5-1 and TRBJ2-3): KAGVTQTPRYLIKTRGQQVTLSCSPISGHRSVSWYQQTPGQGLQFLFEYFSETQRNKGNFPGRFSGRQFSNSRSEMNVSTLELGDSALYLCPSSYGQPSTDTQYFGPGTRLTVL.

CDR3 in amino acids: CASIRISASDTQYF. The CDR3 coding sequence is TGTGCCAGCATCAGAATATCTGCGTCAGATACGCAGTATTTT. The chain links TRBV6-5 to TRBJ2-3; no firm D call. V was trimmed by 7 bases and J by 4 bases, leaving 15 bases between them. This CDR3 comprises 14 residues. Looked up from germline, CDR1 is MNHEY and CDR2 is SVGAGI.

The chain has TRBV11-2 and TRBJ2-1; D unclear. Germline V gives CDR1 SGHAT, CDR2 FQNNGV. V gave up 5 bases and J gave up 9 bases, with 20 bases separating them. The length of the CDR3 is 15 residues. The CDR3 here is CASSLRPMGSGEQFF. CDR3 DNA sequence: TGTGCCAGCAGCCTTAGGCCAATGGGGTCGGGTGAGCAGTTCTTC.

Of note for this clonotype: One junction end disagrees with the germline gene, perhaps due to a read error. The rearrangement uses TRBV4-1 and TRBJ2-3; D ambiguous. The germline gives CDR1 MGHRA, CDR2 YSYEKL. The CDR3 runs to 15 residues. The CDR3 loop is CASSPLPSITDTQCF. CDR3 in DNA: TGCGCCAGCAGCCCCTTACCCTCCATCACAGATACGCAGTGTTTT.

A note on this clonotype: The DNA is left out, because the CDR3 cannot be placed on it with certainty; the CDR3 is given as TCRdb lists it. The genes are TRBV6-4 and TRBJ2-3; no DNA check was done on the table's D call, TRBD2. Per the germline V gene, CDR1 is MRHNA and CDR2 is SNTAGT. Inclusive of both ends, the CDR3 amounts to 16 amino acids. CDR3 in amino acids: CASSEVAGGSTDTQYF.

CDR3 loop: CASSLGDRGQTYAFF. The CDR3 region has the DNA TGTGCCAGCAGTTTAGGGGACAGGGGCCAGACTTATGCTTTCTTT. The V call is TRBV12-3 or TRBV12-4, the J call TRBJ1-1; 10 bases align to TRBD1. Unmatched junction bases numbered 10, after V lost 1 base and J lost 11 bases. The CDR3 consists of 15 residues.

This clonotype has only one observation. An end of the junction differs from the germline gene, which may be a read error. The J gene is TRBJ2-1, the V gene TRBV6-6; no firm D call. This CDR3 is 12 amino acids long. Germline V gives CDR1 MNHNY, CDR2 SVGAGI (reference sequence). Written as DNA, the CDR3 is TGTACCAGCAGTTACTCGGGTGCTGAGAAGTTATTC. Translation gives CTSSYSGAEKLF.

Turning to this clonotype: A much larger clone is a single base away; this may be a read error. The gene calls are TRBV30 and TRBJ2-3, with D possibly being TRBD1 (6 bases). CDR1 GTSNPN and CDR2 SVGIG come from the germline V gene (reference sequence). This CDR3 region has 14 residues. The CDR3 loop is CVWSRAGGTDTQYF. For the CDR3, the DNA is TGTGTCTGGAGCCGGGCAGGGGGCACAGATACGCAGTATTTT.

A note on this clonotype: At one end, the junction sequence differs from germline, possibly due to a read error. J is TRBJ2-1 and V is TRBV11-3, with D perhaps TRBD2 (6 bases). Germline values: CDR1 SGHNT, CDR2 YENEEA. CDR3 size: 15 residues. As DNA, the CDR3 is TGTGCCAGCAGCTTGGAGGGCGGGGTTTTCGATGATCAGTTCTTC. This encodes CASSLEGGVFDDQFF.

In regard to this clonotype: The final CDR3 position lacks the conserved phenylalanine or tryptophan, pointing to a likely read error. The J gene is TRBJ2-5, the V gene TRBV11-2; D is ambiguous. The CDR3 spans 13 residues. The germline V gene encodes CDR1 SGHAT and CDR2 FQNNGV. CDR3 sequence (DNA): TGTGCCAACAGCCTAGAATCCAAGGGGACCCAGTACTTG. Protein product: CANSLESKGTQYL.